This T cell receptor (beta chain) was captured in a study of spatial heterogeneity in lung cancer. J lost 4 bases, V lost 0 bases, and 5 bases had no gene match. The CDR3 covers 14 residues. Germline CDR1 reads SQVTM; CDR2 reads ANQGSEA. The time point was: sample taken at primary tumor resection. Frozen PBMC, nontumor lung or tumor provided whole RNA, which was sequenced unsorted. This clonotype was recorded many times. Using its own MiXCR run on the 5' RACE reads, TCRdb lists one record per CDR3 protein. The profile shows several thousand distinct CDR3 sequences, roughly 8.3% of them singletons. V is TRBV29-1 and J is TRBJ1-2, with 7 bases aligning to TRBD1. The sample here was normal lung tissue next to the tumor, taken at surgery. This receptor was obtained from a female donor with early-stage non-small cell lung cancer. DNA for the CDR3: TGCAGCGTTGAAGATCAACAGGGGCTCTATGGCTACACCTTC. Amino acid sequence: CSVEDQQGLYGYTF.